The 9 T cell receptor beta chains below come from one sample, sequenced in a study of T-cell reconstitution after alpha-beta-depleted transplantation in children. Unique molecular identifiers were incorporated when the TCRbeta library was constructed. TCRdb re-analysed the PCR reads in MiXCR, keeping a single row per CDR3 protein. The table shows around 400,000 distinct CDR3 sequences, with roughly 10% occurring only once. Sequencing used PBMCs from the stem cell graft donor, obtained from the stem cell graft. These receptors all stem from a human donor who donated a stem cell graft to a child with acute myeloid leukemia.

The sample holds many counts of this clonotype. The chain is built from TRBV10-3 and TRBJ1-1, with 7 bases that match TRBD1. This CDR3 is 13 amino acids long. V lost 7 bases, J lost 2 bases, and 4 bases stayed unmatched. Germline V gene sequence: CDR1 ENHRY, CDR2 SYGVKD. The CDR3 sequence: CAITRQGNTEAFF. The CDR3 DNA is TGTGCCATCACCAGACAGGGCAACACTGAAGCTTTCTTT.

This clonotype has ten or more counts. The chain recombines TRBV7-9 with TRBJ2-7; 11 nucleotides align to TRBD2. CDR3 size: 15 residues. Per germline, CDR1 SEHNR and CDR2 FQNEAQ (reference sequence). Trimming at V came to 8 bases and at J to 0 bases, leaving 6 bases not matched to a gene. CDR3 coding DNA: TGTGCCAGCTCCCCGGGACTAGCGGTCTCCTACGAGCAGTACTTC. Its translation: CASSPGLAVSYEQYF.

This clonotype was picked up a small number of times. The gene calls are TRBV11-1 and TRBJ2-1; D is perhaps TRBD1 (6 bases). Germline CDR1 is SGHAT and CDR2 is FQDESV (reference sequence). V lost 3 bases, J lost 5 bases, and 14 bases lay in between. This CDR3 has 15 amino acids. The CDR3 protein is CASSFIGTSNNEQFF. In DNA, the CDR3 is TGTGCCAGCAGCTTTATCGGGACATCGAACAATGAGCAGTTCTTC.

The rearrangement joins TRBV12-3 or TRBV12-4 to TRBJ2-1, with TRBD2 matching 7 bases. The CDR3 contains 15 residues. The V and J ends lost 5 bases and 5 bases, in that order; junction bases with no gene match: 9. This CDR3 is CASSVRGLADNEQFF. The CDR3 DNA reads TGTGCCAGCAGTGTTCGCGGGCTAGCGGACAATGAGCAGTTCTTC.

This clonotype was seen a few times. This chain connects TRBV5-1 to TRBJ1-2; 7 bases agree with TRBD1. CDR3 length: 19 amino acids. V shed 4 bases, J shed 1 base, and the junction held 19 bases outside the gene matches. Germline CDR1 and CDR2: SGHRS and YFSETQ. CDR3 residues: CASSRDLGRGLRSNYGYTF. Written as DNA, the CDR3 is TGCGCCAGCAGCCGAGACTTGGGCAGGGGGTTAAGGAGTAACTATGGCTACACCTTC.

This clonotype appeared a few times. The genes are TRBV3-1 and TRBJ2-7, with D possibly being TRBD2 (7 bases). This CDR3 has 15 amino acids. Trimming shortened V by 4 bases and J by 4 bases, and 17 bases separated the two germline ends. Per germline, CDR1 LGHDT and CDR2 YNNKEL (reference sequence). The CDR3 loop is CASSPGSGGLYEQYF. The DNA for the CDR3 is TGTGCCAGCAGCCCAGGTTCGGGGGGCTTATACGAGCAGTACTTC.

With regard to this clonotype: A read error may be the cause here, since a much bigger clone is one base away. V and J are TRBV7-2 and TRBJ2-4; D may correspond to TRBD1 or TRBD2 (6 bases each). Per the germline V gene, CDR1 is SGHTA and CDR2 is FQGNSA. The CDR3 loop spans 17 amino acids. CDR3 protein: CASSPFRTTGAKNSQYF. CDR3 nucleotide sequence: TGTGCCAGCAGCCCCTTCCGGACTACGGGGGCCAAAAACAGTCAGTACTTC.

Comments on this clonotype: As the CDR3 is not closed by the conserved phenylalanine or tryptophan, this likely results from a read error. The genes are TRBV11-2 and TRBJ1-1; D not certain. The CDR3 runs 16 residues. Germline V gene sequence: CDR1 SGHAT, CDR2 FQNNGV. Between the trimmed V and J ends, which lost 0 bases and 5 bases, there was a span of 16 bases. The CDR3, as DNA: TGTGCCAGCAGCTTAGATCAAAGAGGGTTTAGGACTGAAGCTTTCCTT. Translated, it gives CASSLDQRGFRTEAFL.

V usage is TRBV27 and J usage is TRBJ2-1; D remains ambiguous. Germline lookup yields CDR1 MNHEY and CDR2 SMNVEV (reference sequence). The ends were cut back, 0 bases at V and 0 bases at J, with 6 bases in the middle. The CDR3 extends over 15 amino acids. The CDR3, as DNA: TGTGCCAGCAGTTTATCGACTCGCTCCTACAATGAGCAGTTCTTC. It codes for CASSLSTRSYNEQFF.